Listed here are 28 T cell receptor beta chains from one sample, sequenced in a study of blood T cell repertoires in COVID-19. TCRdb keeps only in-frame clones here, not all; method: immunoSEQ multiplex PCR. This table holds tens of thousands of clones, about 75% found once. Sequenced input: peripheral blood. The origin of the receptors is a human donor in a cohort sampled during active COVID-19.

Here the CDR3 reads CAITPDSYGYTF. The CDR3 nucleotides are TGTGCCATCACCCCGGACAGCTATGGCTACACCTTC. This chain connects TRBV10-3 to TRBJ1-2, with D possibly TRBD1 on 6 matching bases. Germline CDR1 is ENHRY and CDR2 is SYGVKD. The V end lost 7 bases, the J end lost 4 bases, and 10 bases lay between the germline ends. This CDR3 has 12 residues.

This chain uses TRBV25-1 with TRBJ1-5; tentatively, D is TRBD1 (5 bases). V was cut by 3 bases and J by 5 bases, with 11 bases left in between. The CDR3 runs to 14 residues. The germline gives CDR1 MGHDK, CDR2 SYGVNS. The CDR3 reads CASSDSGAHQPQHF. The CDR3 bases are TGTGCCAGCAGTGATAGCGGGGCGCATCAGCCCCAGCATTTT.

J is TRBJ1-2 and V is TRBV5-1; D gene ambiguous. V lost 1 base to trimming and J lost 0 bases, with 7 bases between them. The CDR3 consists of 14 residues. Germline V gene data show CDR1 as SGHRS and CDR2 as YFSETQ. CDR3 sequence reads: CASSLRTANYGYTF. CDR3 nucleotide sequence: TGCGCCAGCAGCTTGCGAACAGCTAACTATGGCTACACCTTC.

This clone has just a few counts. The CDR3 region is CASSPRIARGRNNEQFF. The CDR3, as DNA: TGTGCCAGCAGTCCCCGAATAGCCAGGGGGAGGAACAATGAGCAGTTCTTC. The chain links TRBV5-5 to TRBJ2-1, with TRBD1 as a possible D gene (7 bases). The CDR3 covers 17 residues. Germline V gene sequence: CDR1 SGHKS, CDR2 YYEKEE (reference sequence). Trimming removed 5 bases from V and 5 bases from J, with 23 bases in between.

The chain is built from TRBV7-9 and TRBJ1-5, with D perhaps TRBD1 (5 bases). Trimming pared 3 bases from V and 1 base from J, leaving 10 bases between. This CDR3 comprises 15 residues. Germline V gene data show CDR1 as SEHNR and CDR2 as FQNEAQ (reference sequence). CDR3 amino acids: CASSFSGSSNQPQHF. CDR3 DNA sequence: TGTGCCAGCAGCTTCTCAGGGTCAAGCAATCAGCCCCAGCATTTT.

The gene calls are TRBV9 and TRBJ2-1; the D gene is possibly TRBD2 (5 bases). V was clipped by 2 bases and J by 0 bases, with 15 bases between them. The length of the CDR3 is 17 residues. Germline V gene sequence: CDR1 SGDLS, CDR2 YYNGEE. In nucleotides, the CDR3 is TGTGCCAGCAGCGTCTCAGACGAGGGCCTCTCCTACAATGAGCAGTTCTTC. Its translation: CASSVSDEGLSYNEQFF.

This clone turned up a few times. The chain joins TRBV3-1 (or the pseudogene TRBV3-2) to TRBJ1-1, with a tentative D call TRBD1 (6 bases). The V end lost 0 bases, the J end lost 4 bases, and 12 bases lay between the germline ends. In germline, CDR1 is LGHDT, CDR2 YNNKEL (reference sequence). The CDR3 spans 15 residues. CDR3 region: CASSQDSGAGTEAFF. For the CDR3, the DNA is TGTGCCAGCAGCCAAGATTCAGGGGCGGGCACTGAAGCTTTCTTT.

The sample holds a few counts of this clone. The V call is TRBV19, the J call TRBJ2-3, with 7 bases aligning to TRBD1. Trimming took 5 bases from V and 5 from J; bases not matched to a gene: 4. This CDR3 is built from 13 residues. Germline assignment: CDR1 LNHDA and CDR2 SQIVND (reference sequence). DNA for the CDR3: TGTGCCAGTAGTGTGGACAGGCTAGATACGCAGTATTTT. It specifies CASSVDRLDTQYF.

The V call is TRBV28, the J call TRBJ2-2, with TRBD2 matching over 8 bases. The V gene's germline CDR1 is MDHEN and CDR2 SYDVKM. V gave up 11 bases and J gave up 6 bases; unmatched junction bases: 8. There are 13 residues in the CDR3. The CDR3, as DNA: TGTGCCGTGGGGACTAGTTCGCCCGGGGAGCTGTTTTTT. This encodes CAVGTSSPGELFF.

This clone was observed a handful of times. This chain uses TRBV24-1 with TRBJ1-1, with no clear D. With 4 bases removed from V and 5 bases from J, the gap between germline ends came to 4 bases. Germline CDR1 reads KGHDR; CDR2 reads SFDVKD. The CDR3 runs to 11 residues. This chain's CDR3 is CATSDSTEAFF. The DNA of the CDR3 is TGTGCCACCAGTGACAGTACTGAAGCTTTCTTT.

This CDR3 is CASSYNQRGRDYEQYF. CDR3 in DNA: TGTGCCAGCAGTTACAACCAGCGGGGAAGAGACTACGAGCAGTACTTC. This chain uses TRBV6-2 or TRBV6-3 with TRBJ2-7; 7 bases match TRBD2. Losses at the gene ends were 2 bases for V and 3 bases for J; bases not matched to a gene: 10. The CDR3 has 16 residues. Germline CDR1 reads MNHEY; CDR2 reads SVGEGT.

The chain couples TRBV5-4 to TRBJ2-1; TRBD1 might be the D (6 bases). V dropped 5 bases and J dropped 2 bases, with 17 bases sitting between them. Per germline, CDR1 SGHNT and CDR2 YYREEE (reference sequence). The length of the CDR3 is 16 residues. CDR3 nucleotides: TGTGCCAGCAGTCTTGAGTCAGGGGCTCCCTACAATGAGCAGTTCTTC. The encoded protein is CASSLESGAPYNEQFF.

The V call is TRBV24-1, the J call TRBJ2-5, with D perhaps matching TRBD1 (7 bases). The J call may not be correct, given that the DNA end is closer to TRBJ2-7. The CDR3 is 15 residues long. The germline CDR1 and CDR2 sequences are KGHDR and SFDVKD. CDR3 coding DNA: TGTGCCACCAGTGATGTCAGGGGGGCGACCTACGAGCAGTACTTC. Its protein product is CATSDVRGATYEQYF.

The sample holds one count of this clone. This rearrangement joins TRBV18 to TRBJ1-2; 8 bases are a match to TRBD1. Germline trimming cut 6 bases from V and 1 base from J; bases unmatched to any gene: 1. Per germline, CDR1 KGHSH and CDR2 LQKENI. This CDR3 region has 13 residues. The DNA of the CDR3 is TGTGCCAGCTCCGGACAGGGTAACTATGGCTACACCTTC. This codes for CASSGQGNYGYTF.

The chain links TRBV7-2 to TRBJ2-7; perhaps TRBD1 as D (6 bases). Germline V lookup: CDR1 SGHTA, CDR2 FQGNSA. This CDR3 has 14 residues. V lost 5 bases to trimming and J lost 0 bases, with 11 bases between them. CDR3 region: CASSDTGYSYEQYF. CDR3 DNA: TGTGCCAGCAGCGACACAGGGTACTCCTACGAGCAGTACTTC.

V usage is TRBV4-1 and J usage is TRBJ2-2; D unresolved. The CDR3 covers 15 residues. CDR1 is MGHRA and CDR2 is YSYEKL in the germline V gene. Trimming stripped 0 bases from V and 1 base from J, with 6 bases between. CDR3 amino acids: CASSQEPGNTGELFF. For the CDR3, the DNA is TGCGCCAGCAGCCAAGAACCAGGGAACACCGGGGAGCTGTTTTTT.

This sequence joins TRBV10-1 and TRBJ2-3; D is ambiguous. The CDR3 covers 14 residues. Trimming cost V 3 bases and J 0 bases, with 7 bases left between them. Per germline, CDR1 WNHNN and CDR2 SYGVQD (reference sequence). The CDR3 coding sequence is TGCGCCAGCAGTGATGGCCCTAGCACAGATACGCAGTATTTT. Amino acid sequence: CASSDGPSTDTQYF.

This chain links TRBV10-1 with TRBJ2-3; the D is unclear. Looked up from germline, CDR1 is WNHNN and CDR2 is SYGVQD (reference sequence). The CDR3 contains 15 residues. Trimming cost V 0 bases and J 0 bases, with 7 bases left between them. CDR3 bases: TGCGCCAGCAGTGAGTCCGTCACTAGCACAGATACGCAGTATTTT. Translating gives CASSESVTSTDTQYF.

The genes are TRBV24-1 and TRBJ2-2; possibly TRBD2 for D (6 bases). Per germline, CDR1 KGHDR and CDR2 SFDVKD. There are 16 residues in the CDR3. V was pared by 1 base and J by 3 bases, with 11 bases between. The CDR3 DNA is TGTGCCACCAGTGATTTTCGGCTAGCGTACACCGGGGAGCTGTTTTTT. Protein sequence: CATSDFRLAYTGELFF.

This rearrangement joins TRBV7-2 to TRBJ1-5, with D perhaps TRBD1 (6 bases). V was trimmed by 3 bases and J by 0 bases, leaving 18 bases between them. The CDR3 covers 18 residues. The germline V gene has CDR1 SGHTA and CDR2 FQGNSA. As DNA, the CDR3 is TGTGCCAGCAGCTTGAGGGGGTTAAAGGAGAATAGCAATCAGCCCCAGCATTTT. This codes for CASSLRGLKENSNQPQHF.

The CDR3 loop reads CASSPYNQPQHF. The CDR3 nucleotides read TGTGCCAGCAGCCCCTATAATCAGCCCCAGCATTTT. The chain is built from TRBV27 and TRBJ1-5; the D is unclear. The CDR3 sequence is 12 residues long. Trimming left V 6 bases short and J 4 bases short, with 7 bases between. The germline CDR1 and CDR2 sequences are MNHEY and SMNVEV (reference sequence).

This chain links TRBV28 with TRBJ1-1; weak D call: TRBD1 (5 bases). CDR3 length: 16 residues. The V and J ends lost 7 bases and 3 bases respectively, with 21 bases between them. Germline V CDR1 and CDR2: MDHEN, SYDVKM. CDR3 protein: CASTTYRQTLDTEAFF. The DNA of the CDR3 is TGTGCCAGCACTACTTACAGACAGACCTTGGACACTGAAGCTTTCTTT.

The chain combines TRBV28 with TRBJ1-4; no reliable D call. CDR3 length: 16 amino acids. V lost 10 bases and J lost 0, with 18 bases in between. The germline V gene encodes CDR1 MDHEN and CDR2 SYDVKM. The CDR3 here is CAIRSGFSATNEKLFF. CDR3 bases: TGTGCCATCAGGTCGGGTTTTAGTGCAACTAATGAAAAACTGTTTTTT.

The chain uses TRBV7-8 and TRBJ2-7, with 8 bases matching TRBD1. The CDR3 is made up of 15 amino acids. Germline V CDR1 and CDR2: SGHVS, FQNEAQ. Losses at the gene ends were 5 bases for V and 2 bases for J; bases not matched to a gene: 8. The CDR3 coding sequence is TGTGCCAGCAGCCTCGGGACAGGTAGAACCTACGAGCAGTACTTC. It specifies CASSLGTGRTYEQYF. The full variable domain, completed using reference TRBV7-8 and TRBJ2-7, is GAGVSQSPRYKVAKRGQDVALRCDPISGHVSLFWYQQALGQGPEFLTYFQNEAQLDKSGLPSDRFFAERPEGSVSTLKIQRTQQEDSAVYLCASSLGTGRTYEQYFGPGTRLTVT.

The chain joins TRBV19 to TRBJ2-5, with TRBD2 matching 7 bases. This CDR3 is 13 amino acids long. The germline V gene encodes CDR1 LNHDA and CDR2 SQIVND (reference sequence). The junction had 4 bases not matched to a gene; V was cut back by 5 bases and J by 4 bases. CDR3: CASSGGVGETQYF. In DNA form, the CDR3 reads TGTGCCAGTAGTGGGGGGGTCGGAGAGACCCAGTACTTC.

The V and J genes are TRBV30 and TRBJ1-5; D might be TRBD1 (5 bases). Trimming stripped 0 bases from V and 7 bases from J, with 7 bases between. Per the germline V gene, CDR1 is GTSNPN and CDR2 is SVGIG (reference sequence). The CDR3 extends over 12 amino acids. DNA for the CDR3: TGTGCCTGGAGTGTAAGGGGCCAGCCCCAGCATTTT. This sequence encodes CAWSVRGQPQHF.

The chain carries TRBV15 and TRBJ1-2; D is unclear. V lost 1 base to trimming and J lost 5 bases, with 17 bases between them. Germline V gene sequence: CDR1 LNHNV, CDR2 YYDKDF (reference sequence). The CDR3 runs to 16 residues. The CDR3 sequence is CATSRVLGSGNYGYTF. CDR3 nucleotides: TGTGCCACCAGCAGAGTTCTAGGCTCGGGTAATTATGGCTACACCTTC.

In nucleotides, the CDR3 is TGCGCCAGCAGCTTGGGAGGTACAGGCTATGGCTACACCTTC. It yields the protein CASSLGGTGYGYTF. This chain links TRBV5-1 with TRBJ1-2; TRBD1 is a possible D gene (5 bases). Germline V gene lookup returns CDR1 SGHRS and CDR2 YFSETQ. The CDR3 is 14 amino acids. The V and J ends lost 0 bases and 4 bases respectively, with 10 bases between them.